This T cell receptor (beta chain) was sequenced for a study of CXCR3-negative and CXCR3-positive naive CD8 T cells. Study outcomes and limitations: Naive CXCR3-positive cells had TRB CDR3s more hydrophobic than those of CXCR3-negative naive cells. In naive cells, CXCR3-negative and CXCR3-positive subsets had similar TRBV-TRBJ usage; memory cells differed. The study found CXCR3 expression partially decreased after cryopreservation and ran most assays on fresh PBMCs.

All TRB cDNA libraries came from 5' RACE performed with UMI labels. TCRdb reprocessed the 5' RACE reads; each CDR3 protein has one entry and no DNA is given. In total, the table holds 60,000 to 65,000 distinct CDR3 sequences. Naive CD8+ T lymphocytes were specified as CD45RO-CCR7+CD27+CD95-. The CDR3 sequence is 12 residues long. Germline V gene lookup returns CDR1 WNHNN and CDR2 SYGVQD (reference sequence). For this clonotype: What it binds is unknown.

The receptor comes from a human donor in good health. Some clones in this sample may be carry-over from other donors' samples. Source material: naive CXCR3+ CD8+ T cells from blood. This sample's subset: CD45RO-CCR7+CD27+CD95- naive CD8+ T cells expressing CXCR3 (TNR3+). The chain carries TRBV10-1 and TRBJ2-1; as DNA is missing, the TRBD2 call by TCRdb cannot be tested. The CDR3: CASRAADNEQFF.